Presented here are 28 T cell receptor beta chains from one specimen sequenced in a study of blood T cell repertoires in COVID-19. Using immunoSEQ multiplex PCR, the repertoire was profiled, and TCRdb retains in-frame clones only, with some absent. The sample holds 90,000 or so clones, about nine tenths seen once. Sequencing was done on a sample of peripheral blood. These TCRs come from a human donor in a cohort sampled during active COVID-19.

The V call is TRBV2, the J call TRBJ2-1; TRBD2 agrees at 8 bases. There are 11 residues in the CDR3. Germline trimming cut 9 bases from V and 9 bases from J; bases unmatched to any gene: 4. From germline, CDR1 is SNHLY and CDR2 FYNNEI. CDR3 protein: CARRLASEQFF. The CDR3 nucleotides are TGTGCCAGACGACTAGCGAGTGAGCAGTTCTTC.

The rearrangement links TRBV3-1 (or the pseudogene TRBV3-2) to TRBJ1-2; TRBD1 might be the D (6 bases). The CDR3 has 14 residues. Germline CDR1 reads LGHDT; CDR2 reads YNNKEL (reference sequence). Deletions cut 4 bases from V and 2 bases from J, with 11 bases between. This CDR3 reads CASSLEQGNYGYTF. The CDR3 DNA reads TGTGCCAGCAGCCTCGAACAGGGAAACTATGGCTACACCTTC.

The V gene is TRBV11-2, the J gene TRBJ2-1, with D tentatively TRBD2 (6 bases). V was shortened by 4 bases and J by 7 bases, with 20 bases between the two germline ends. The CDR3 is 16 residues long. The germline V gene encodes CDR1 SGHAT and CDR2 FQNNGV. CDR3 region: CASSSPGTYRGNEQFF. The CDR3 nucleotides are TGTGCCAGCAGCTCACCCGGGACTTATCGCGGGAATGAGCAGTTCTTC.

This chain connects TRBV28 to TRBJ2-5; 8 nucleotides line up with TRBD1. The CDR3 sequence is 16 residues long. After removal of 3 bases from V and 0 bases from J, the junction contained 6 bases not matched to a gene. Germline V gives CDR1 MDHEN, CDR2 SYDVKM. The CDR3, as DNA: TGTGCCAGCAGTTTCTTCCGGACAGGGTACCAAGAGACCCAGTACTTC. It specifies CASSFFRTGYQETQYF. Supplemented by reference TRBV28 and TRBJ2-5, the full variable domain reads DVKVTQSSRYLVKRTGEKVFLECVQDMDHENMFWYRQDPGLGLRLIYFSYDVKMKEKGDIPEGYSVSREKKERFSLILESASTNQTSMYLCASSFFRTGYQETQYFGPGTRLLVL.

This CDR3 reads CASSLSGGYGYTF. CDR3 coding DNA: TGTGCCAGCAGTTTATCGGGGGGCTATGGCTACACCTTC. The chain carries TRBV27 and TRBJ1-2; TRBD1 is a possible D gene (5 bases). Germline V CDR1 and CDR2: MNHEY, SMNVEV (reference sequence). CDR3 length: 13 residues. V was clipped by 0 bases and J by 4 bases, with 6 bases between them.

The chain combines TRBV29-1 with TRBJ1-4; 9 bases line up with TRBD1. The CDR3 sequence is 15 residues long. Germline V gene sequence: CDR1 SQVTM, CDR2 ANQGSEA. V lost 0 bases and J lost 7; bases outside the gene matches: 6. The CDR3 here is CSVEEVTGGFEKLFF. DNA for the CDR3: TGCAGCGTTGAAGAGGTTACAGGGGGCTTTGAAAAACTGTTTTTT.

The chain is built from TRBV2 and TRBJ1-1; 11 bases are shared with TRBD1. The CDR3 runs to 15 residues. CDR1 is SNHLY, CDR2 FYNNEI, per germline. V dropped 6 bases and J dropped 7; count of bases not matched to a gene: 10. The CDR3 region has the DNA TGTGCCAGCAGCTCCGGGACAGGGGGGGTGGGTGAAGCTTTCTTT. Residues: CASSSGTGGVGEAFF.

This clone was picked up one time. V and J are TRBV19 and TRBJ2-5, with 11 nucleotides matching TRBD2. The CDR3 spans 17 residues. V dropped 6 bases and J dropped 3; count of bases not matched to a gene: 12. CDR1 is LNHDA and CDR2 is SQIVND in the germline V gene (reference sequence). CDR3 sequence: CASSHNVAGGVEETQYF. The DNA for the CDR3 is TGTGCCAGTAGCCACAACGTAGCGGGAGGGGTGGAAGAGACCCAGTACTTC.

The V and J genes are TRBV5-1 and TRBJ2-7, with TRBD2 matching over 14 bases. The germline V gene encodes CDR1 SGHRS and CDR2 YFSETQ. This CDR3 is built from 15 residues. V gave up 6 bases and J gave up 5 bases; unmatched junction bases: 7. Here the CDR3 reads CASTGTSGSFNEQYF. In nucleotides, the CDR3 is TGCGCCAGCACCGGGACTAGCGGGAGTTTCAACGAGCAGTACTTC.

This chain connects TRBV28 to TRBJ1-4; the D gene is possibly TRBD1 (5 bases). The V gene lost 6 bases and the J gene lost 4 bases, with 24 bases spanning the gap. This CDR3 has 18 amino acids. Germline CDR1 MDHEN, CDR2 SYDVKM. Here the CDR3 DNA reads TGTGCCAGCAGACCCGGGGCATTTATCACGGGAGGTAATGAAAAACTGTTTTTT. Residues: CASRPGAFITGGNEKLFF.

This clone was picked up one time. The chain combines TRBV5-4 with TRBJ2-5; 8 nucleotides align to TRBD2. This CDR3 comprises 17 residues. The V gene end was trimmed by 3 bases and the J gene end by 4 bases; junction bases not matched to a gene: 14. Germline-derived CDR1 and CDR2 are SGHNT and YYREEE (reference sequence). The CDR3 nucleotides read TGTGCCAGCAGCTCCGGAGGCAGCGGGAGAGCAAGAGAGACCCAGTACTTC. It is translated as CASSSGGSGRARETQYF.

J is TRBJ1-4 and V is TRBV2, with D hard to call. Trimming took 7 bases from V and 5 from J, leaving 14 bases between them. The germline V gene encodes CDR1 SNHLY and CDR2 FYNNEI. The CDR3 runs 14 residues. The CDR3 coding sequence is TGTGCCAGCATGCGGGAGAGCTCAAATGAAAAACTGTTTTTT. It translates to CASMRESSNEKLFF.

This clone was observed once. Compared with germline, one end of the junction differs, possibly owing to a read error. The CDR3 reads CSARERTAAFF. The CDR3, as DNA: TGCAGTGCTAGGGAGAGGACTGCAGCTTTCTTT. The chain joins TRBV20-1 to TRBJ1-1, with D hard to call. Germline CDR1 and CDR2: DFQATT and SNEGSKA (reference sequence). CDR3 size: 11 residues.

V usage is TRBV10-3 and J usage is TRBJ2-2; D gene unclear. The CDR3 loop spans 14 amino acids. Germline CDR1 reads ENHRY; CDR2 reads SYGVKD. The ends were cut back, 0 bases at V and 8 bases at J, with 10 bases in the middle. The CDR3 region has the DNA TGTGCCATCAGTGAGTCTGAGGCCGCGGGGGAGCTGTTTTTT. Its translation: CAISESEAAGELFF.

The chain links TRBV6-5 to TRBJ2-1; the match to TRBD1 covers 10 bases. The CDR3 contains 15 residues. The germline V gene encodes CDR1 MNHEY and CDR2 SVGAGI. The ends lost 5 bases at V and 4 bases at J; junction bases unmatched: 5. Here the CDR3 DNA reads TGTGCCAGCAGTCTGGACAGGGGGTATTACAATGAGCAGTTCTTC. This encodes CASSLDRGYYNEQFF.

The rearrangement joins TRBV18 to TRBJ1-5; no firm D call. CDR1 KGHSH and CDR2 LQKENI come from the germline V gene. V was shortened by 4 bases and J by 7 bases, with 14 bases between the two germline ends. The CDR3 consists of 14 residues. The CDR3 DNA reads TGTGCCAGCTCACAAGAGGAGGTGGGCCAGCCCCAGCATTTT. It specifies CASSQEEVGQPQHF.

The V gene is TRBV5-1, the J gene TRBJ2-7; 9 bases are a match to TRBD1. There are 14 residues in the CDR3. The J segment lost 5 bases and the V segment lost 4 bases, leaving 7 bases of the junction unmatched. Germline CDR1 and CDR2: SGHRS and YFSETQ. The CDR3 loop is CASSPGQGVDEQYF. CDR3 DNA sequence: TGCGCCAGCAGCCCGGGACAGGGTGTCGACGAGCAGTACTTC.

This chain joins TRBV5-1 and TRBJ2-1; no clear D gene. The CDR3 spans 15 residues. The V gene lost 5 bases and the J gene lost 7 bases, with 19 bases spanning the gap. Germline CDR1 is SGHRS and CDR2 is YFSETQ. The CDR3 DNA is TGCGCCAGCAGTTTAGACAACACCTATTGGAATGAGCAGTTCTTC. This sequence encodes CASSLDNTYWNEQFF.

The chain recombines TRBV28 with TRBJ2-7; 9 nucleotides align to TRBD1. Unmatched junction bases numbered 12, after V lost 6 bases and J lost 6 bases. Germline CDR1 reads MDHEN; CDR2 reads SYDVKM. The CDR3 length is 15 residues. The CDR3 loop reads CASRDPGQGISEQYF. CDR3 sequence (DNA): TGTGCCAGCAGGGACCCGGGACAGGGAATAAGCGAGCAGTACTTC.

This sequence joins TRBV27 and TRBJ1-2; 10 bases fit TRBD1. Per germline, CDR1 MNHEY and CDR2 SMNVEV (reference sequence). J gave up 4 bases and V 3 bases, and 5 bases lay outside the gene matches. The CDR3 covers 15 residues. The CDR3 coding sequence is TGTGCCAGCAGTTTGGGGACAGGGGCACTCTATGGCTACACCTTC. Protein sequence: CASSLGTGALYGYTF.

The chain has TRBV27 and TRBJ1-1; D possibly corresponds to TRBD1 (5 bases). Germline V lookup: CDR1 MNHEY, CDR2 SMNVEV (reference sequence). The CDR3 covers 12 residues. The V and J ends lost 6 bases and 6 bases respectively, with 11 bases between them. The CDR3, as DNA: TGTGCCAGCAGCTCAACGGGGGCTGAAGCTTTCTTT. Translating it yields CASSSTGAEAFF.

V and J are TRBV19 and TRBJ2-3, with 14 positions matching TRBD2. V lost 5 bases to trimming and J lost 6 bases; unmatched junction nucleotides: 19. Germline lookup yields CDR1 LNHDA and CDR2 SQIVND (reference sequence). The CDR3 loop spans 20 amino acids. The CDR3 loop is CASSPNRLAGGALDLDTQYF. CDR3 bases: TGTGCCAGTAGTCCAAACCGACTAGCGGGAGGGGCGTTGGACTTGGATACGCAGTATTTT.

CDR3 DNA sequence: TGTGCCAGCAGCTTAGTTAGGTCTAGCGGAGACTACAATGAGCAGTTCTTC. The encoded protein is CASSLVRSSGDYNEQFF. The chain uses TRBV11-2 and TRBJ2-1, with 7 bases that match TRBD2. The CDR3 is 17 amino acids. Germline values: CDR1 SGHAT, CDR2 FQNNGV. V gave up 1 base and J gave up 3 bases; unmatched junction bases: 9.

V is TRBV29-1 and J is TRBJ2-5, with 7 bases matching TRBD1. This CDR3 has 13 residues. J lost 4 bases, V lost 7 bases, and 9 bases had no gene match. Germline V gives CDR1 SQVTM, CDR2 ANQGSEA. CDR3 protein: CSAQTGSGETQYF. In DNA form, the CDR3 reads TGCAGCGCTCAGACAGGGTCGGGAGAGACCCAGTACTTC.

The rearrangement links TRBV19 to TRBJ2-2; D call uncertain. V lost 5 bases and J lost 3, with 13 bases in between. This CDR3 is 15 amino acids long. Germline V gene sequence: CDR1 LNHDA, CDR2 SQIVND (reference sequence). CDR3 bases: TGTGCCAGTAGTTTTAAGACACCCGACACCGGGGAGCTGTTTTTT. Translated: CASSFKTPDTGELFF.

This chain links TRBV7-8 with TRBJ1-2; 8 bases fit TRBD1. The J segment lost 2 bases and the V segment lost 3 bases, leaving 2 bases of the junction unmatched. The CDR3 is 14 amino acids. Germline CDR1 SGHVS, CDR2 FQNEAQ. The CDR3 reads CASSFGQGNYGYTF. The CDR3 DNA sequence: TGTGCCAGCAGCTTTGGACAGGGAAACTATGGCTACACCTTC.

The chain carries TRBV28 and TRBJ1-2; TRBD1 aligns across 12 bases. CDR3 length equals 16 residues. The germline gives CDR1 MDHEN, CDR2 SYDVKM. V was clipped by 6 bases and J by 8 bases; unmatched bases: 13. CDR3 region: CASSPLGTGGPNGYTF. CDR3 DNA sequence: TGTGCCAGCAGCCCCCTAGGGACAGGGGGCCCGAACGGCTACACCTTC.

This clone showed up just a few times. This sequence joins TRBV7-8 and TRBJ2-1; TRBD1 matches 7 bases. CDR1 SGHVS and CDR2 FQNEAQ come from the germline V gene. The CDR3 loop spans 15 amino acids. The trim removed 6 bases at V and 7 bases at J, leaving 12 bases unmatched. CDR3: CASRQGQLEGNEQFF. In nucleotides, the CDR3 is TGTGCCAGCAGACAGGGGCAACTAGAGGGGAATGAGCAGTTCTTC.